The source of this TCR beta chain is a study of T-cell memory formation after mild COVID-19. The length of the CDR3 is 13 residues. The V end lost 4 bases, the J end lost 7 bases, and 13 bases lay between the germline ends. TCR alpha and TCR beta cDNA libraries carrying sample barcodes and UMIs were produced by 5'RACE using constant-segment primers. TCRdb recomputed calls from the 5' RACE reads with MiXCR, one row per CDR3 protein. Among some 120,000 distinct CDR3 sequences listed, approximately 6.3% were seen once. This clonotype was counted ten times or more. Its antigen is currently unknown. The study's findings and limits: Nothing confirmed that second-wave clones peaking on day 37 were specific for SARS-CoV-2. Cross-reactive memory appears to have joined, as suggested by some responding clones showing up in pre-infection memory.

This sequence was found in an adult woman who had mild COVID-19 (a few samples of this study predate the infection). Cell type and time point are not known. Sequenced input: PBMCs or a T cell subset sorted from them (not recorded which). This chain joins TRBV12-3 or TRBV12-4 and TRBJ1-1, with D uncertain. The CDR3 DNA sequence: TGTGCCAGCAGTTCCGGTTATGGGCTTGAAGCTTTCTTT. Residues: CASSSGYGLEAFF.